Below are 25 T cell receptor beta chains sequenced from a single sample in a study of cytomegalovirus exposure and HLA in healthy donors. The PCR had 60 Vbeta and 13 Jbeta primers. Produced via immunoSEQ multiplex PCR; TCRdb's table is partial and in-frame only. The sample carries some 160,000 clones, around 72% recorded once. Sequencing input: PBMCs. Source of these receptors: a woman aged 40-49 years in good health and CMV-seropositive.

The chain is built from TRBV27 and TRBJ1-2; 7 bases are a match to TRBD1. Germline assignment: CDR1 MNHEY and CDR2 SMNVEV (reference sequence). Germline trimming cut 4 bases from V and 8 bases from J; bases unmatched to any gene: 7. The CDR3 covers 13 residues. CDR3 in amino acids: CASSSTTGTGYTF. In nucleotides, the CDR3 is TGTGCCAGCAGTTCGACGACAGGGACCGGCTACACCTTC.

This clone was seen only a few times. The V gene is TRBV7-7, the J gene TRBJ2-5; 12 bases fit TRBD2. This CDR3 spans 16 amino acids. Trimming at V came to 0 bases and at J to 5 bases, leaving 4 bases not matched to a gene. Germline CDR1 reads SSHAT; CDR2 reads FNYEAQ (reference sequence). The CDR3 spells CASSLALAGGHETQYF. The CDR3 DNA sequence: TGTGCCAGCAGCTTAGCGCTAGCGGGGGGGCATGAGACCCAGTACTTC.

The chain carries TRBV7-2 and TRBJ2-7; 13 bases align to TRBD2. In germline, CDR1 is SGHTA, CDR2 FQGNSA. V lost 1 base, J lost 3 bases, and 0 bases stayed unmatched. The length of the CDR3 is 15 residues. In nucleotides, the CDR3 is TGTGCCAGCAGCTTAGGACTAGCGGGAGGCTACGAGCAGTACTTC. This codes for CASSLGLAGGYEQYF.

The CDR3 loop reads CTSTRDRNADYGYTF. DNA of the CDR3: TGTACCAGCACTCGGGACAGAAACGCCGACTATGGCTACACCTTC. The rearrangement uses TRBV7-2 and TRBJ1-2; 7 bases match TRBD1. The germline CDR1 and CDR2 sequences are SGHTA and FQGNSA. The ends lost 7 bases at V and 3 bases at J; junction bases unmatched: 11. This CDR3 region has 15 residues.

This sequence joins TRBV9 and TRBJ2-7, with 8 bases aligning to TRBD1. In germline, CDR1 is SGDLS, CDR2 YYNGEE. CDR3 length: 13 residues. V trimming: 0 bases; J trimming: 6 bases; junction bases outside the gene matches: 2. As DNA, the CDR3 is TGTGCCAGCAGCGTAGCAGGGGGCGGCGAGCAGTACTTC. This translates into CASSVAGGGEQYF.

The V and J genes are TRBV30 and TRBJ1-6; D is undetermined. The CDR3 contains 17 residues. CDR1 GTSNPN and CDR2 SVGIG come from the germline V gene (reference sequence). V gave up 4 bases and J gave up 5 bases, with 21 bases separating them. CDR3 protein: CAWKSVGWTGDNSPLHF. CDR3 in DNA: TGTGCCTGGAAGTCGGTTGGGTGGACGGGAGATAATTCACCCCTCCACTTT. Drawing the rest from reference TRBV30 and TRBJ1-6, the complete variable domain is SQTIHQWPATLVQPVGSPLSLECTVEGTSNPNLYWYRQAAGRGLQLLFYSVGIGQISSEVPQNLSASRPQDRQFILSSKKLLLSDSGFYLCAWKSVGWTGDNSPLHFGNGTRLTVT.

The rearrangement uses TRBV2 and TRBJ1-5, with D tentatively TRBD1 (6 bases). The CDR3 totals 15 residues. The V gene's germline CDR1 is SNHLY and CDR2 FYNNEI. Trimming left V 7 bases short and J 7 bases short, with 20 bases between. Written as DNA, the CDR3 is TGTGCCAGCACTCAAACAGGGATGGTCGGGCAGCCCCAGCATTTT. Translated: CASTQTGMVGQPQHF.

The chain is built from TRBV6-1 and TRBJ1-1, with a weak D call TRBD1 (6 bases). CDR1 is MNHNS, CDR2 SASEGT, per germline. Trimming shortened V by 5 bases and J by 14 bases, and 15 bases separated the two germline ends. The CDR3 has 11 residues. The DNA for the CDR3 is TGTGCCAGCAGTCAACAAGCCAGGGGATTCTTT. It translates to CASSQQARGFF.

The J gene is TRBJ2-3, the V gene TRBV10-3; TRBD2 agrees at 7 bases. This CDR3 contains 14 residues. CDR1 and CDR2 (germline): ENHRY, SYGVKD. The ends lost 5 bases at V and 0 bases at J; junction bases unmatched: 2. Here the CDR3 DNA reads TGTGCCATCAGTCCGGGACTAAGCACAGATACGCAGTATTTT. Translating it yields CAISPGLSTDTQYF.

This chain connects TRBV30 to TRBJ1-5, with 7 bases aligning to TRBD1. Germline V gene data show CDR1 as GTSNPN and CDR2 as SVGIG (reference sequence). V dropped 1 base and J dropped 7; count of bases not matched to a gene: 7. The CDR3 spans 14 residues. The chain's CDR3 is CAWSANRGGQPQHF. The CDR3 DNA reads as TGTGCCTGGAGTGCGAACAGGGGCGGACAGCCCCAGCATTTT.

The CDR3 nucleotides read TGCAGCTTGCAGACTAGCGGGGGGGAGCTGTTTTTT. It specifies CSLQTSGGELFF. The rearrangement links TRBV29-1 to TRBJ2-2; 10 bases agree with TRBD2. The germline gives CDR1 SQVTM, CDR2 ANQGSEA. The length of the CDR3 is 12 residues. The V and J ends lost 8 bases and 8 bases, in that order; junction bases with no gene match: 5.

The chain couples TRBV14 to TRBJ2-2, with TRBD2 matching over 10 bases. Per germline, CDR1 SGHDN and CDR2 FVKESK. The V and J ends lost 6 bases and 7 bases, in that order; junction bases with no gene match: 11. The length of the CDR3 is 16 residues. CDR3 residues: CASSGLADFVGGELFF. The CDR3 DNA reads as TGTGCCAGCAGTGGACTAGCGGACTTCGTGGGCGGGGAGCTGTTTTTT.

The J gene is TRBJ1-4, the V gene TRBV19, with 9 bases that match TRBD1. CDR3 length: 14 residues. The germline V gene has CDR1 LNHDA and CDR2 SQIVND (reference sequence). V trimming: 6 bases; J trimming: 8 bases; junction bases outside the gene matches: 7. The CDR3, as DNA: TGTGCCAGTAGACCGGGACAGGGTAGAGAAAAACTGTTTTTT. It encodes CASRPGQGREKLFF.

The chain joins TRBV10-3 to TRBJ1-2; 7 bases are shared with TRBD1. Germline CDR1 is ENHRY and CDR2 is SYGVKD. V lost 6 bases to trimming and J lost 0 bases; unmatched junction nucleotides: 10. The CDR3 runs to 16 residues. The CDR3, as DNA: TGTGCCATCAGAGCAACAGGGGCGTTAGCTAACTATGGCTACACCTTC. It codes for CAIRATGALANYGYTF.

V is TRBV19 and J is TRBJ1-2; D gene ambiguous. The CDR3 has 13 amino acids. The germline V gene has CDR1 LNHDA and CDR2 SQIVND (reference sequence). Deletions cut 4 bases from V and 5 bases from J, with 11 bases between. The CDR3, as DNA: TGTGCCAGTAGTACCCTAGAAAAATATGGCTACACCTTC. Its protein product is CASSTLEKYGYTF.

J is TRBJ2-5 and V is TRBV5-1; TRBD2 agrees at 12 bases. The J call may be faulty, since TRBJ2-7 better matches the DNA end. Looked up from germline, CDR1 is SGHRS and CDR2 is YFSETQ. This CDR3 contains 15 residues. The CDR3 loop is CASSRLAGETYEQYF. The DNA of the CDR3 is TGCGCCAGCAGCCGACTAGCGGGGGAAACCTACGAGCAGTACTTC.

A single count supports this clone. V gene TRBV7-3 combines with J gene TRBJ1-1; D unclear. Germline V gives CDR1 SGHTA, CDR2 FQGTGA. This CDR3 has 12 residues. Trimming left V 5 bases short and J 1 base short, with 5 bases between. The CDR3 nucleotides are TGTGCCAGCAGCACACCGAACACTGAAGCTTTCTTT. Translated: CASSTPNTEAFF.

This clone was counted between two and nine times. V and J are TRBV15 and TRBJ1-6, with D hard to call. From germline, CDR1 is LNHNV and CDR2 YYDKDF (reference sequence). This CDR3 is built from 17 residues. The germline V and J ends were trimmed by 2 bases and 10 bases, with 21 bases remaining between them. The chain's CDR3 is CATSRRTGRLSGSPLHF. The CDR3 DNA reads TGTGCCACCAGCAGACGAACTGGCAGGCTTTCTGGATCACCCCTCCACTTT. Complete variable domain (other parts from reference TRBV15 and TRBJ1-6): DAMVIQNPRYQVTQFGKPVTLSCSQTLNHNVMYWYQQKSSQAPKLLFHYYDKDFNNEADTPDNFQSRRPNTSFCFLDIRSPGLGDTAMYLCATSRRTGRLSGSPLHFGNGTRLTVT.

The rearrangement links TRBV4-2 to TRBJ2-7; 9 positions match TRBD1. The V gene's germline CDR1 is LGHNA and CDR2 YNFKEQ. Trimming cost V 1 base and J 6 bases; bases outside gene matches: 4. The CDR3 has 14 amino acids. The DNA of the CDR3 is TGTGCCAGCAGCCAAGGGGACAGGGTGTTCGAGCAGTACTTC. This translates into CASSQGDRVFEQYF.

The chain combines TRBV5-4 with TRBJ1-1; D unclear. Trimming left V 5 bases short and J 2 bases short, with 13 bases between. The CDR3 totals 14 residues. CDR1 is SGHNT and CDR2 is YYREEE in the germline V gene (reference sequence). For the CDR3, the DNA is TGTGCCAGCAGTTTACCCCAGGTAAACACTGAAGCTTTCTTT. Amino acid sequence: CASSLPQVNTEAFF.

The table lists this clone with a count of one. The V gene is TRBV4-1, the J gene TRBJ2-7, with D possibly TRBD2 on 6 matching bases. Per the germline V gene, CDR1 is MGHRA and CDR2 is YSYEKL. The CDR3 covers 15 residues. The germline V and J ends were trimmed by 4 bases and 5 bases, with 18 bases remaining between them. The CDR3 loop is CASSPLAGGDHEQYF. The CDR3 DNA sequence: TGCGCCAGCAGCCCATTAGCCGGCGGGGATCACGAGCAGTACTTC.

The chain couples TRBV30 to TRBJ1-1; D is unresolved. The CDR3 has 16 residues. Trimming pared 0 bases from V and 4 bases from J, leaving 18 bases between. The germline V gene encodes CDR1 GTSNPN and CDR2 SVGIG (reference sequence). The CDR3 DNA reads TGTGCCTGGAGTGTTCTATCGACGGGAACAACCACTGAAGCTTTCTTT. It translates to CAWSVLSTGTTTEAFF.

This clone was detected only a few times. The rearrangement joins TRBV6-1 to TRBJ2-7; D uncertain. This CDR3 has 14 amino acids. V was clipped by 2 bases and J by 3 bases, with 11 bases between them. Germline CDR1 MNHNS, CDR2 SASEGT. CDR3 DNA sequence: TGTGCCAGCAGTGAACGCTCCTGGAGCTACGAGCAGTACTTC. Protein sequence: CASSERSWSYEQYF.

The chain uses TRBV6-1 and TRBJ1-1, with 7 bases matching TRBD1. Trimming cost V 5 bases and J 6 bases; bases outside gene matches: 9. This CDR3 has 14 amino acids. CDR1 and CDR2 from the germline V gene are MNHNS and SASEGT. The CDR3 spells CASSPYNRGPEAFF. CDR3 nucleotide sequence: TGTGCCAGCAGTCCGTATAACAGGGGCCCTGAAGCTTTCTTT.

This chain's CDR3 is CASSLAGQGAFYTF. The CDR3 DNA is TGTGCCAGCAGCTTAGCTGGACAGGGGGCTTTCTACACCTTC. V is TRBV11-2 and J is TRBJ1-2; 11 bases fit TRBD1. The CDR3 runs to 14 residues. Per germline, CDR1 SGHAT and CDR2 FQNNGV. V was pared by 1 base and J by 10 bases, with 5 bases of the junction left unmatched.